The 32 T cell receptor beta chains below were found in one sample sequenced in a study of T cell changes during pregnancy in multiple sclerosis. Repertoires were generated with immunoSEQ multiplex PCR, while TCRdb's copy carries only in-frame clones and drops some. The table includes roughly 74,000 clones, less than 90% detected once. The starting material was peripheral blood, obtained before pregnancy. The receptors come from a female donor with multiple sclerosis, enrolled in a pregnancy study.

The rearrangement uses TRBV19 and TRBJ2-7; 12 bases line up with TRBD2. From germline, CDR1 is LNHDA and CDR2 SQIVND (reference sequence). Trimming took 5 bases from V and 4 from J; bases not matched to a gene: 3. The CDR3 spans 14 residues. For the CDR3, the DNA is TGTGCCAGTAGTTCGGGACTAGCGGGTTACGAGCAGTACTTC. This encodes CASSSGLAGYEQYF. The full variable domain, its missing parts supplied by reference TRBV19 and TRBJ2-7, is DGGITQSPKYLFRKEGQNVTLSCEQNLNHDAMYWYRQDPGQGLRLIYYSQIVNDFQKGDIAEGYSVSREKKESFPLTVTSAQKNPTAFYLCASSSGLAGYEQYFGPGTRLTVT.

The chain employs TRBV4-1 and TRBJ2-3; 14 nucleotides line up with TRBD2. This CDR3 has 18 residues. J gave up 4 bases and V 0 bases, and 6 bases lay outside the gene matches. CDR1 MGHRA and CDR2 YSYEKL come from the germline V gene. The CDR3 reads CASSQDAGLAGDSDTQYF. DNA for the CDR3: TGCGCCAGCAGCCAAGACGCGGGACTAGCGGGAGACTCAGATACGCAGTATTTT.

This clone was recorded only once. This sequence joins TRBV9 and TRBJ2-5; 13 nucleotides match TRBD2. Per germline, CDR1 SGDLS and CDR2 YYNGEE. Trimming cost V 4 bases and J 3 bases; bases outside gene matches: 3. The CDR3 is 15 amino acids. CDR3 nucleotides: TGTGCCAGCAGCACAGGGACTAGCGGGAAAGAGACCCAGTACTTC. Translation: CASSTGTSGKETQYF.

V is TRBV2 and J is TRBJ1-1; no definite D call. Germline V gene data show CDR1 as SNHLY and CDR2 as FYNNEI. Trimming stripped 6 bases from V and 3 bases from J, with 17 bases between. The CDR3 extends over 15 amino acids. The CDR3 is CASSLNHPSDTEAFF. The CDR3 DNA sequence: TGTGCCAGCAGCCTAAACCACCCTTCCGACACTGAAGCTTTCTTT.

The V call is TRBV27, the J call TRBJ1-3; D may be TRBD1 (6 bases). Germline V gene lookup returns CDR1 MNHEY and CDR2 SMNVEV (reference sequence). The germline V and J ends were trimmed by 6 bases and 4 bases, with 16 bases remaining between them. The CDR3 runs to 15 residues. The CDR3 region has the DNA TGTGCCAGCAGGCCGGGACAAGGCTTAGGAAACACCATATATTTT. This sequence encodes CASRPGQGLGNTIYF.

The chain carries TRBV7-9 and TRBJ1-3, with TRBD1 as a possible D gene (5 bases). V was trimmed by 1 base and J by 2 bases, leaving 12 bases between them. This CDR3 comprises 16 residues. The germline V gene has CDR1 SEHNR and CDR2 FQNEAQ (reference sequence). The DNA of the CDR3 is TGTGCCAGCAGCTTAGAGGGTTCAGGGACTGGAAACACCATATATTTT. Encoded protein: CASSLEGSGTGNTIYF.

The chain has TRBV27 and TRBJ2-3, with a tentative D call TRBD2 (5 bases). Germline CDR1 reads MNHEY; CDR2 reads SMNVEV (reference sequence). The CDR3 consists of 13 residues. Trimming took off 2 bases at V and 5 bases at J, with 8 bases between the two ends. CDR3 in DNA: TGTGCCAGCAGTTTACCCGGGATAGATACGCAGTATTTT. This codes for CASSLPGIDTQYF.

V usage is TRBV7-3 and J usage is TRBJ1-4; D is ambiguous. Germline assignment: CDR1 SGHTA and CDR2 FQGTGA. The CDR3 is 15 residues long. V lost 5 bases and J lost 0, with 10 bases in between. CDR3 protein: CASSLAPATNEKLFF. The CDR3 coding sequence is TGTGCCAGCAGCCTCGCCCCAGCAACTAATGAAAAACTGTTTTTT.

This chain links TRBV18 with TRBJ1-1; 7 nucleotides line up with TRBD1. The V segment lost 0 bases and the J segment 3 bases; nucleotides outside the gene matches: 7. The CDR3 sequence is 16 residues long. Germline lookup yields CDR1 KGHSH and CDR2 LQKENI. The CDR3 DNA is TGTGCCAGCTCACCACCAAGTAGGGGGCCTGACACTGAAGCTTTCTTT. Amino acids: CASSPPSRGPDTEAFF.

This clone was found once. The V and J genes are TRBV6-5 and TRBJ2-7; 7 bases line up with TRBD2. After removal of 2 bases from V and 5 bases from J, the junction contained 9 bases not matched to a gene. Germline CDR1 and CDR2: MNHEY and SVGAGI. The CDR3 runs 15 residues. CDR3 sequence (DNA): TGTGCCAGCAGTTACGGGGGGGAATGGATCCACGAGCAGTACTTC. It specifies CASSYGGEWIHEQYF.

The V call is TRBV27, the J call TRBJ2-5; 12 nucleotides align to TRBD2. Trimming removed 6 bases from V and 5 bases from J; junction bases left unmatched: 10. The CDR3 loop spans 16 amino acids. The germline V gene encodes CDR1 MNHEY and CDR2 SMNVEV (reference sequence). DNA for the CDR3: TGTGCCAGCAGCGACACGACTAGCGGGAGATGGGAGACCCAGTACTTC. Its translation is CASSDTTSGRWETQYF.

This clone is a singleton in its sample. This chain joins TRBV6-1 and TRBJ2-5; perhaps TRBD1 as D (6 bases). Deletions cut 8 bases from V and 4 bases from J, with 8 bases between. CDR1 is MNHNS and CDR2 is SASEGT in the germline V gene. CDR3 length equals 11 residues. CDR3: CASSGVETQYF. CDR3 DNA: TGTGCCAGCTCAGGGGTAGAGACCCAGTACTTC.

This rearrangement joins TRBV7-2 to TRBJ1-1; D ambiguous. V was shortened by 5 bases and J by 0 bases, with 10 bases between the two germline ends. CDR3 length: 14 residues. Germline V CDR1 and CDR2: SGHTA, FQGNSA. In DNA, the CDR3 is TGTGCCAGCAGCCTGAAAGCCATGAACACTGAAGCTTTCTTT. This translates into CASSLKAMNTEAFF.

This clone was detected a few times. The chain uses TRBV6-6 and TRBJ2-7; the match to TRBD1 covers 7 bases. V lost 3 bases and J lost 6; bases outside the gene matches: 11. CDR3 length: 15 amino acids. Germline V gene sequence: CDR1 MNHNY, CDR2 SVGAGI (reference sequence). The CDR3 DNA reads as TGTGCCAGCAGTTATACCCCCCAAACAGGGGCCGAGCAGTACTTC. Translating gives CASSYTPQTGAEQYF.

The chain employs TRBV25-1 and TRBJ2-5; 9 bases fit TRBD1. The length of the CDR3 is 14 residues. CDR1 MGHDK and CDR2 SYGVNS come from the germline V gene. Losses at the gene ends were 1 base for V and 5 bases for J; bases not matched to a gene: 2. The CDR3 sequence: CASSEWGTGETQYF. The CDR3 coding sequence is TGTGCCAGCAGTGAATGGGGGACAGGGGAGACCCAGTACTTC.

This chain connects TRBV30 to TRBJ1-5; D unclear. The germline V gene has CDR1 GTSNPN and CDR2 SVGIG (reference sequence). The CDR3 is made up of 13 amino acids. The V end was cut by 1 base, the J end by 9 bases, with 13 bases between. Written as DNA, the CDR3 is TGTGCCTGGAGTGCCACGGAGCGGGGGCCCCAGCATTTT. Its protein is CAWSATERGPQHF.

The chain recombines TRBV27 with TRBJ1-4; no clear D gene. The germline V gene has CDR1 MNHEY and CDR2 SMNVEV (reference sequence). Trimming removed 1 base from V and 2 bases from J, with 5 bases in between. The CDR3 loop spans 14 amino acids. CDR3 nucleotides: TGTGCCAGCAGTTTATGGGCGACTAATGAAAAACTGTTTTTT. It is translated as CASSLWATNEKLFF.

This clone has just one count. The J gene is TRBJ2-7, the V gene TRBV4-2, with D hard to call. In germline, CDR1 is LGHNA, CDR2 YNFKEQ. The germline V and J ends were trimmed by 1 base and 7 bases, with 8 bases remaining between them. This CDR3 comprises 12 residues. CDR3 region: CASSQGLREQYF. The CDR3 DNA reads TGTGCCAGCAGCCAAGGTCTCAGGGAGCAGTACTTC.

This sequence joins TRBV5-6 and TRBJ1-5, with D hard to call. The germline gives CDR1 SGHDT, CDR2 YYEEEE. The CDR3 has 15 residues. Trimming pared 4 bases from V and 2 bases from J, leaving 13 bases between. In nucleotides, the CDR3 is TGTGCCAGCAGCCTCCGATTAACGGGCAATCAGCCCCAGCATTTT. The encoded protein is CASSLRLTGNQPQHF.

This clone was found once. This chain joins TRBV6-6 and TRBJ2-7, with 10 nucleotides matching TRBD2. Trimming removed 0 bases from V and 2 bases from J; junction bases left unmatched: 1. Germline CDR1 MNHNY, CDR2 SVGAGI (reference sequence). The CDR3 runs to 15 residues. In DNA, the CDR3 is TGTGCCAGCAGTTACTCCGGACTAGCGGCCTACGAGCAGTACTTC. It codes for CASSYSGLAAYEQYF.

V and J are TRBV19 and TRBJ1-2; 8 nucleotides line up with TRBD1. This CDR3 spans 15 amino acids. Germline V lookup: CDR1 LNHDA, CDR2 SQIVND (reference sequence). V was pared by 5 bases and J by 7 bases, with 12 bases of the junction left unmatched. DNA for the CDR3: TGTGCCAGTAGTTCCCGGACAGGGATTATGTTTGGCTACACCTTC. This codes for CASSSRTGIMFGYTF. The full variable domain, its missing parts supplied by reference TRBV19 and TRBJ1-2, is DGGITQSPKYLFRKEGQNVTLSCEQNLNHDAMYWYRQDPGQGLRLIYYSQIVNDFQKGDIAEGYSVSREKKESFPLTVTSAQKNPTAFYLCASSSRTGIMFGYTFGSGTRLTVV.

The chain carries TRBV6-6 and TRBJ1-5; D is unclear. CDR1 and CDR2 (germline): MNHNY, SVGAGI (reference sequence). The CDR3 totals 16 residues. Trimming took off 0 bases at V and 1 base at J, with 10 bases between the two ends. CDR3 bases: TGTGCCAGCAGTTACTCCGGTCGAGTCAGCAATCAGCCCCAGCATTTT. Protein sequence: CASSYSGRVSNQPQHF.

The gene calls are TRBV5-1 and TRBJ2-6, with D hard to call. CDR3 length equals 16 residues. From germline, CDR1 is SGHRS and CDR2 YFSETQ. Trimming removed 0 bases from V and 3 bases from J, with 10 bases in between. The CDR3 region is CASSLAAGVGANVLTF. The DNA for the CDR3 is TGCGCCAGCAGCTTGGCCGCTGGAGTTGGGGCCAACGTCCTGACTTTC. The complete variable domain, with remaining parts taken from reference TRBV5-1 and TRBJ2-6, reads KAGVTQTPRYLIKTRGQQVTLSCSPISGHRSVSWYQQTPGQGLQFLFEYFSETQRNKGNFPGRFSGRQFSNSRSEMNVSTLELGDSALYLCASSLAAGVGANVLTFGAGSRLTVL.

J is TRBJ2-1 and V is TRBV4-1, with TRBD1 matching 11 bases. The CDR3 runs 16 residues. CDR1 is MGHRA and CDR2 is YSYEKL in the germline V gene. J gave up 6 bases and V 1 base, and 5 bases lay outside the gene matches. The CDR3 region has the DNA TGCGCCAGCAGCCAAGGGCCGGGACAGGGGGTCAATGAGCAGTTCTTC. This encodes CASSQGPGQGVNEQFF.

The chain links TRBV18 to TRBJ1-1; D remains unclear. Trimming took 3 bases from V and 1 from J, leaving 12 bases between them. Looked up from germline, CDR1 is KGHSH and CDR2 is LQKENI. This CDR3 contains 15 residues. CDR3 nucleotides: TGTGCCAGCTCACCGGTGGTGGCGGGGAACACTGAAGCTTTCTTT. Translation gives CASSPVVAGNTEAFF.

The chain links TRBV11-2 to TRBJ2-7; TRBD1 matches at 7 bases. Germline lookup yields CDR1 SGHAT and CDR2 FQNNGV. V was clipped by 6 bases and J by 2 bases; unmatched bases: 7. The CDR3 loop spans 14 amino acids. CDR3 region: CASRWDSGTYEQYF. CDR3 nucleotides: TGTGCCAGCAGGTGGGACAGTGGAACCTACGAGCAGTACTTC.

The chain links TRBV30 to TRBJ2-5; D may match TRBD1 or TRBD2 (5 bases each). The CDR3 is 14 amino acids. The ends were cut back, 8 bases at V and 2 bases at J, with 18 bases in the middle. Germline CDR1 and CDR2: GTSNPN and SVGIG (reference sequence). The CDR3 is CAGTLPGGQETQYF. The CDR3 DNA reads TGTGCCGGGACCCTCCCAGGTGGGCAAGAGACCCAGTACTTC.

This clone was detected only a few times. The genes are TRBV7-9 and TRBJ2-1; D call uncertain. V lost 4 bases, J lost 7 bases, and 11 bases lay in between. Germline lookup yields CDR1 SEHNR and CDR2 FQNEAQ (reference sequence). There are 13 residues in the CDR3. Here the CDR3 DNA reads TGTGCCAGCAGCTCCACAACCGCAAATGAGCAGTTCTTC. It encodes CASSSTTANEQFF.

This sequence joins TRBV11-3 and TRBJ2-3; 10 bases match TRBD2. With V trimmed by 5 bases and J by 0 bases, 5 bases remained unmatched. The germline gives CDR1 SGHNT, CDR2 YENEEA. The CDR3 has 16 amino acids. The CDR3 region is CASSPSLAGSTDTQYF. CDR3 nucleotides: TGTGCCAGCAGCCCTTCACTAGCGGGGAGCACAGATACGCAGTATTTT.

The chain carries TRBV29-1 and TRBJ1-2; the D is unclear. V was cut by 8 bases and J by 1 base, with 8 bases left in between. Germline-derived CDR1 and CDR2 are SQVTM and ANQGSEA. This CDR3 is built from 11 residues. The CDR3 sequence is CSMGDNYGYTF. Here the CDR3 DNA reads TGCAGCATGGGCGATAACTATGGCTACACCTTC.

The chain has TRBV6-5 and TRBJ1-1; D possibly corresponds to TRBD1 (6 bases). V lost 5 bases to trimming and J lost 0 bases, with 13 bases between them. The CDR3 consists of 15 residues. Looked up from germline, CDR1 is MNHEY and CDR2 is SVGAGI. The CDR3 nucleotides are TGTGCCAGCAGTGCCTCCGGGACATTGAACACTGAAGCTTTCTTT. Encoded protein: CASSASGTLNTEAFF.

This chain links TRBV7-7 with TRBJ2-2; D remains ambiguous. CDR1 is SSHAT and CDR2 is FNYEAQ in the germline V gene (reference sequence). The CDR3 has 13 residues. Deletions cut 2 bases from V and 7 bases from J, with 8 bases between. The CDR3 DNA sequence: TGTGCCAGCAGCTTATCCCGAGACGGGGAGCTGTTTTTT. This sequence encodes CASSLSRDGELFF.